The rows below give T cell receptor beta chains drawn from one sample of a study of T cell changes during pregnancy in multiple sclerosis. Assay used: immunoSEQ multiplex PCR; TCRdb lists only in-frame clones, some missing. This table has under 40,000 clones, about 90% appearing once. This sample comprised CD4+ T cells from peripheral blood mononuclear cells, obtained in the third trimester of pregnancy. These receptors were taken from a female donor in good health, enrolled as a control in a pregnancy study. The CDR3 runs from the conserved cysteine through the conserved F or W. The D gene is left open where the match is weak.

TRBJ2-7 . TRBV6-5 CASTQGLPYEQYF TGTGCCAGCACCCAGGGCCTACCCTACGAGCAGTACTTC
TRBJ2-4 . TRBV1 CTSSRKREGENIQYF TGCACCAGCAGTAGAAAGCGGGAGGGAGAAAACATTCAGTACTTC
TRBJ2-6 . TRBV7-9 CASSLHHTGSGANVLTF TGTGCCAGCAGCTTACACCACACGGGCTCTGGGGCCAACGTCCTGACTTTC
TRBJ1-6 TRBD1 TRBV18 CASSPRGPYSYNSPLHF TGTGCCAGCTCGCCGAGGGGGCCTTACTCCTATAATTCACCCCTCCACTTT
TRBJ1-1 TRBD1 TRBV5-6 CASSLTGGAGTEAFF TGTGCCAGCAGCTTAACAGGGGGCGCGGGGACTGAAGCTTTCTTT
TRBJ2-1 TRBD1 TRBV4-1 CASSQDIGTGRFEQFF TGCGCCAGCAGCCAAGATATTGGGACAGGGAGGTTTGAGCAGTTCTTC
TRBJ2-1 TRBD1 TRBV14 CASSQAYRGKRGNEQFF TGTGCCAGCAGCCAAGCTTACAGGGGGAAGAGGGGCAATGAGCAGTTCTTC
TRBJ1-5 . TRBV6-5 CASSGPNQPQHF TGTGCCAGCAGTGGGCCCAATCAGCCCCAGCATTTT
TRBJ1-6 . TRBV6-5 CASSYSTGVNSPLHF TGTGCCAGCAGTTACTCGACAGGTGTAAATTCACCCCTCCACTTT
TRBJ1-2 TRBD1 TRBV7-9 CASSFWGQGDYGYTF TGTGCCAGCAGCTTTTGGGGACAGGGGGACTATGGCTACACCTTC
TRBJ2-4 TRBD2 TRBV2 CASRGAGGGNIQYF TGTGCCAGCAGGGGGGCGGGAGGGGGAAACATTCAGTACTTC
TRBJ1-1 . TRBV10-3 CATRTPDTEAFF TGTGCCACACGAACCCCGGACACTGAAGCTTTCTTT
TRBJ2-6 TRBD2 TRBV19 CASSIAGGARSGANVLTF TGTGCCAGTAGTATAGCGGGGGGGGCGCGTTCTGGGGCCAACGTCCTGACTTTC
TRBJ2-5 . TRBV5-1 CASSPAGGLETQYF TGCGCCAGCAGCCCCGCCGGAGGATTAGAGACCCAGTACTTC
TRBJ1-5 TRBD1 TRBV5-1 CASRPGGFNQPQHF TGCGCCAGCAGACCAGGGGGATTCAATCAGCCCCAGCATTTT
TRBJ2-2 . TRBV19 CASTEKRQLNTGELFF TGTGCCAGTACGGAAAAGCGACAGTTGAACACCGGGGAGCTGTTTTTT
TRBJ2-1 . TRBV7-9 CASSARDSSYNEQFF TGTGCCAGCAGCGCTCGGGACTCCTCCTACAATGAGCAGTTCTTC
TRBJ2-2 . TRBV14 CASSMGLTGELFF TGTGCCAGCAGCATGGGGCTAACCGGGGAGCTGTTTTTT
TRBJ1-5 TRBD1 TRBV18 CASSPLILTGGGQPQHF TGTGCCAGCTCACCTCTAATCCTGACAGGGGGGGGACAGCCCCAGCATTTT
TRBJ2-5 . TRBV7-7 CASSLSGNQETQYF TGTGCTAGCAGCTTAAGCGGAAACCAAGAGACCCAGTACTTC
TRBJ2-7 . TRBV27 CASSPLVGGYEQYF TGTGCCAGCAGCCCCCTGGTAGGGGGCTACGAGCAGTACTTC
TRBJ2-5 . TRBV7-8 CASSLVSDRAQYF TGTGCCAGCAGCTTAGTTTCGGACAGAGCCCAGTACTTC
TRBJ2-2 . TRBV6-5 CASRRYGTGELFF TGTGCCAGCAGGCGATACGGCACCGGGGAGCTGTTTTTT
TRBJ2-3 TRBD2 TRBV10-1 CASSESALAGGLTDTQYF TGCGCCAGCAGTGAGTCAGCTCTAGCGGGGGGGCTGACAGATACGCAGTATTTT